This TCR beta chain originates from a study of shared clonotypes between healthy human individuals. Data came from immunoSEQ multiplex PCR; TCRdb stores just in-frame clones and leaves some out. The table has millions of clones, 90% to 95% seen once. The study's findings and limits: Some naive CD4 clonotypes, approximately 4.5%, turned up in common across a few donors.

In the case of this clone: The antigen is unknown.

This CDR3 region has 11 residues. Trimming stripped 4 bases from V and 5 bases from J, with 6 bases between. Germline V lookup: CDR1 ENHRY, CDR2 SYGVKD. The sequenced sample was naive CD4+ T cells sorted from blood. Noted subset: CD45RA+ positively selected. V gene TRBV10-3 combines with J gene TRBJ2-7; the D is unclear. The TCR was taken from a man between 18 and 29 years old in good health. CDR3 protein: CAISGADEQYF. CDR3 in DNA: TGTGCCATCAGTGGGGCGGACGAGCAGTACTTC.